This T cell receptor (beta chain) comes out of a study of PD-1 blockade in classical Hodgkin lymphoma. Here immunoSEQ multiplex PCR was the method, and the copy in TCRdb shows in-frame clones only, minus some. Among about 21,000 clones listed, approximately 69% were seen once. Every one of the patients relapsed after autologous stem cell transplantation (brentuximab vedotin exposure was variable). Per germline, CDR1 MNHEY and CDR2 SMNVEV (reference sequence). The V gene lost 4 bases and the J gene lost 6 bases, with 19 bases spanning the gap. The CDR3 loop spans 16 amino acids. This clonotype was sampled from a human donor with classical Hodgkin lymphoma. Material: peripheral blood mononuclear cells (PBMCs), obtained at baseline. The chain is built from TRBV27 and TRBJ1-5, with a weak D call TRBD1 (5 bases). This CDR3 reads CASSSRNQGLPQPQHF. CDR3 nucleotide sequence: TGTGCCAGCAGTTCTAGAAATCAGGGCCTACCTCAGCCCCAGCATTTT.